What follows describes a single TCR beta chain. Antigen unknown. Relative to the germline gene, one junction end is altered; a read error may explain this. The source of the sample is a study of T cell responses to AZD1222 COVID-19 vaccine. Method: immunoSEQ multiplex PCR; TCRdb's copy keeps in-frame clones and lacks some. The table lists some 150,000 clones, 90% to 95% of them singletons. Study-wide points: Spike-specific TCR breadth and depth were elevated following two AZD1222 doses. Spike-wide vaccine-associated CD4 TCRs dominated at 160-218 and 743-854. Among those given AZD1222, only five or six were seropositive at baseline. White British people made up most donors, females outnumbered males, and clonal diversity was possibly underestimated.

Per the germline V gene, CDR1 is LGHDT and CDR2 is YNNKEL (reference sequence). This CDR3 is built from 8 residues. The sample consisted of peripheral blood, taken on day 0 of MenACWY control vaccination. This chain joins TRBV3-1 (or the pseudogene TRBV3-2) and TRBJ1-2; D remains ambiguous. This TCR was recovered from an adult in good health. The CDR3 DNA follows: TGTGCCAGCAGCCAGGAATACTTC. Encoded protein: CASSQEYF.